Listed here is a single T cell receptor (beta chain). Its antigen is unidentified. This entry comes from a study of cytomegalovirus exposure and HLA in healthy donors. General observations from the study: A previous analysis found most TCR beta V segments productive roughly 87% or roughly 30% of the time. The majority of CMV-associated TCR beta chains were reported as apparently HLA-restricted in a later analysis. Sequence variants that were highly shared formed a cluster that was likely a sequencing artifact.

Researchers ran the PCR with 60 Vbeta and 13 Jbeta primers. Under the authors' procedure: The authors later counted about 80 million unique TCR beta chains, about 11 million of them shared. This table comes from immunoSEQ multiplex PCR, and its TCRdb copy is limited to in-frame clones, with some not included. The V and J calls and clone size were taken over from that table, and D and trimming were inferred from the DNA. This table holds over 65,000 clones, roughly 75% found once. Source material: PBMCs. This TCR was sampled from a man in his forties or fifties in good health and CMV-seronegative.

Here the CDR3 reads CASSQERGGGTEAFF. DNA for the CDR3: TGCGCCAGCAGCCAAGAACGCGGAGGTGGCACTGAAGCTTTCTTT. The V call is TRBV4-1, the J call TRBJ1-1; D is ambiguous. V lost 0 bases and J 4 bases, leaving 12 bases between the germline ends. The germline CDR1 and CDR2 sequences are MGHRA and YSYEKL. This CDR3 is 15 amino acids long.